Shown below are 17 T cell receptor beta chains from a single sample sequenced in a study of technical replicates of blood from a handful of donors. Sequencing was performed with immunoSEQ multiplex PCR; in TCRdb, only in-frame clones are kept and a portion is missing. The sample holds about 75,000 clones, roughly 90% seen once. The sample taken for sequencing was T cells isolated from PBMCs. The origin of the receptors is a human donor in good health.

This sequence joins TRBV15 and TRBJ1-1; D is unclear. Germline V gives CDR1 LNHNV, CDR2 YYDKDF (reference sequence). This CDR3 region has 14 residues. V was trimmed by 3 bases and J by 4 bases, leaving 12 bases between them. The CDR3 DNA sequence: TGTGCCACCAGCAGGCACGGAGTGGTCACTGAAGCTTTCTTT. Amino acid sequence: CATSRHGVVTEAFF.

J is TRBJ1-1 and V is TRBV5-6, with no clear D. In germline, CDR1 is SGHDT, CDR2 YYEEEE. The length of the CDR3 is 12 residues. V was shortened by 0 bases and J by 10 bases, with 10 bases between the two germline ends. This chain's CDR3 is CASSLAVGGAFF. The CDR3 nucleotides read TGTGCCAGCAGCTTGGCCGTCGGCGGAGCTTTCTTT.

V gene TRBV6-5 combines with J gene TRBJ2-1, with a possible D match to TRBD1 (5 bases). The V end was cut by 0 bases, the J end by 10 bases, with 13 bases between. There are 14 residues in the CDR3. Germline V CDR1 and CDR2: MNHEY, SVGAGI. CDR3 sequence reads: CASSYSMGLKEQFF. CDR3 sequence (DNA): TGTGCCAGCAGTTACTCGATGGGGCTGAAGGAGCAGTTCTTC.

This chain uses TRBV7-9 with TRBJ2-2; D not certain. Trimming removed 5 bases at V and 4 bases at J, with 17 bases between. Germline values: CDR1 SEHNR, CDR2 FQNEAQ (reference sequence). The CDR3 covers 16 residues. The CDR3 nucleotides read TGTGCCAGCAGCCAAACTCTAGGCTTGGTCACCGGGGAGCTGTTTTTT. Protein sequence: CASSQTLGLVTGELFF. The full variable domain, completed using reference TRBV7-9 and TRBJ2-2, is DTGVSQNPRHKITKRGQNVTFRCDPISEHNRLYWYRQTLGQGPEFLTYFQNEAQLEKSRLLSDRFSAERPKGSFSTLEIQRTEQGDSAMYLCASSQTLGLVTGELFFGEGSRLTVL.

The chain joins TRBV28 to TRBJ2-5; 9 positions agree with TRBD1. The CDR3 length is 15 residues. Trimming cost V 4 bases and J 1 base; bases outside gene matches: 4. CDR1 is MDHEN, CDR2 SYDVKM, per germline. The CDR3 DNA reads TGTGCCAGCAGTTCACAGGGGGCTAGCCAAGAGACCCAGTACTTC. Protein: CASSSQGASQETQYF.

The J gene is TRBJ2-3, the V gene TRBV5-1; D is possibly TRBD2 (6 bases). With 6 bases removed from V and 0 bases from J, the gap between germline ends came to 11 bases. Germline V gene data show CDR1 as SGHRS and CDR2 as YFSETQ. The CDR3 sequence is 14 residues long. The chain's CDR3 is CASKEGTSTDTQYF. As DNA, the CDR3 is TGCGCCAGCAAGGAGGGAACCAGCACAGATACGCAGTATTTT. Filled out from reference TRBV5-1 and TRBJ2-3, the complete variable domain reads KAGVTQTPRYLIKTRGQQVTLSCSPISGHRSVSWYQQTPGQGLQFLFEYFSETQRNKGNFPGRFSGRQFSNSRSEMNVSTLELGDSALYLCASKEGTSTDTQYFGPGTRLTVL.

The V call is TRBV20-1, the J call TRBJ1-1, with TRBD1 as a possible D gene (5 bases). CDR3 length: 11 residues. Germline lookup yields CDR1 DFQATT and CDR2 SNEGSKA (reference sequence). Trimming pared 6 bases from V and 6 bases from J, leaving 11 bases between. The CDR3 here is CSALGGAEAFF. In DNA, the CDR3 is TGCAGTGCCCTAGGAGGGGCTGAAGCTTTCTTT.

The chain recombines TRBV11-3 with TRBJ2-5, with TRBD2 matching over 10 bases. The CDR3 is made up of 14 amino acids. Germline V gene lookup returns CDR1 SGHNT and CDR2 YENEEA. The V and J ends lost 5 bases and 3 bases, in that order; junction bases with no gene match: 3. The CDR3 spells CASSLSGRKETQYF. The CDR3 nucleotides read TGTGCCAGCAGCCTTAGCGGGAGGAAAGAGACCCAGTACTTC.

The chain couples TRBV5-1 to TRBJ2-1; TRBD2 agrees at 7 bases. The CDR3 totals 13 residues. Germline loops: CDR1 SGHRS, CDR2 YFSETQ. Trimming removed 4 bases from V and 5 bases from J; junction bases left unmatched: 3. The CDR3 DNA reads TGCGCCAGCAGCCCCCGGGGGGACAATGAGCAGTTCTTC. It translates to CASSPRGDNEQFF. Full variable domain (missing parts from reference TRBV5-1 and TRBJ2-1): KAGVTQTPRYLIKTRGQQVTLSCSPISGHRSVSWYQQTPGQGLQFLFEYFSETQRNKGNFPGRFSGRQFSNSRSEMNVSTLELGDSALYLCASSPRGDNEQFFGPGTRLTVL.

This clone appeared once. CDR3 protein: CASSKVAIAGENFVYEQYF. The CDR3 region has the DNA TGTGCCAGCAGCAAAGTAGCCATAGCGGGAGAGAACTTCGTCTACGAGCAGTACTTC. The chain is built from TRBV21-1 and TRBJ2-7; the table's D call TRBD2 went unverified against the DNA. TRBV21-1 is termed a pseudogene. There are 19 residues in the CDR3.

The chain recombines TRBV4-3 with TRBJ2-3; 9 nucleotides align to TRBD2. Germline CDR1 is LGHNA and CDR2 is YSLEER. Trimming took 1 base from V and 5 from J; bases not matched to a gene: 10. The CDR3 consists of 17 residues. DNA for the CDR3: TGCGCCAGCAGCCAAGTGGGCGGGAGGGCCGCTTTAGATACGCAGTATTTT. Translating gives CASSQVGGRAALDTQYF.

The V call is TRBV5-6, the J call TRBJ2-7; tentatively, D is TRBD1 (6 bases). V lost 2 bases and J 0 bases, leaving 12 bases between the germline ends. CDR3 size: 15 residues. In germline, CDR1 is SGHDT, CDR2 YYEEEE. The CDR3 loop is CASSFGGPSSYEQYF. The CDR3 region has the DNA TGTGCCAGCAGCTTTGGGGGCCCGAGCTCCTACGAGCAGTACTTC.

This chain connects TRBV4-3 to TRBJ1-2, with 7 positions matching TRBD1. Germline V gives CDR1 LGHNA, CDR2 YSLEER. The CDR3 length is 17 residues. Trimming cost V 1 base and J 1 base; bases outside gene matches: 9. For the CDR3, the DNA is TGCGCCAGCAGCCAAGTCGGGGGGGACAGACTTAACTATGGCTACACCTTC. It encodes CASSQVGGDRLNYGYTF.

V is TRBV28 and J is TRBJ2-5; TRBD1 might be the D (5 bases). The V gene's germline CDR1 is MDHEN and CDR2 SYDVKM. V lost 2 bases and J lost 3, with 10 bases in between. This CDR3 has 14 amino acids. The CDR3, as DNA: TGTGCCAGCAGTTTACAGGGCTCAAAAGAGACCCAGTACTTC. This sequence encodes CASSLQGSKETQYF.

The rearrangement uses TRBV6-5 and TRBJ1-5; D is uncertain. This CDR3 spans 14 amino acids. Germline-derived CDR1 and CDR2 are MNHEY and SVGAGI. V gave up 6 bases and J gave up 2 bases, with 11 bases separating them. The CDR3 DNA follows: TGTGCCAGCAGAGACACCTGGGGCAATCAGCCCCAGCATTTT. This codes for CASRDTWGNQPQHF.

The rearrangement links TRBV4-1 to TRBJ2-7, with 13 bases that match TRBD2. After removal of 1 base from V and 4 bases from J, the junction contained 4 bases not matched to a gene. Germline V gene sequence: CDR1 MGHRA, CDR2 YSYEKL. The CDR3 consists of 16 residues. The CDR3 DNA reads as TGCGCCAGCAGCCAAGTAGGACTAGCGGGAGAATACGAGCAGTACTTC. Its translation is CASSQVGLAGEYEQYF.

The chain uses TRBV11-2 and TRBJ2-1; TRBD2 matches at 7 bases. Per the germline V gene, CDR1 is SGHAT and CDR2 is FQNNGV. This CDR3 comprises 15 residues. V gave up 1 base and J gave up 4 bases; unmatched junction bases: 4. The CDR3 loop is CASSLGASGYNEQFF. DNA of the CDR3: TGTGCCAGCAGCTTAGGGGCTAGCGGATACAATGAGCAGTTCTTC.